A selection of T cell receptor beta chains follows, all from one sample in a study of blood T cell repertoires in COVID-19. Libraries were prepared by immunoSEQ multiplex PCR; TCRdb keeps only in-frame clonotypes and omits some of them. The sample gives 90,000 to 150,000 clones, around 91% of which show up once; 25% to 30% is in the top ten. Source material: peripheral blood. The source is a man in his sixties or seventies with active or convalescent COVID-19. The CDR3 runs from the conserved cysteine through the conserved F or W. A D gene is named only where the DNA matches it firmly. Clone size is stated in some rows and not others, as once, few, many or a class when expanded.

size,J,V,D,CDR3,DNA
.,TRBJ1-2,TRBV18,TRBD1,CASSPRDRELYGYTF,TGTGCCAGCTCACCACGGGACAGGGAACTCTATGGCTACACCTTC
.,TRBJ1-5,TRBV7-8,.,CASSTEGGRNRNQPQHF,TGTGCCAGCAGTACCGAAGGGGGACGTAATCGCAATCAGCCCCAGCATTTT
.,TRBJ2-5,TRBV5-4,TRBD2,CASSFSGAQETQYF,TGTGCCAGCAGCTTTAGCGGGGCCCAAGAGACCCAGTACTTC
.,TRBJ1-1,TRBV3-1/TRBV3-2,.,CASSPDPGGEAFF,TGTGCCAGCAGCCCGGACCCCGGGGGTGAAGCTTTCTTT
.,TRBJ2-7,TRBV6-5,TRBD1,CASSYTGDEQYF,TGTGCCAGCAGTTACACAGGGGACGAGCAGTACTTC
.,TRBJ1-3,TRBV4-1,TRBD1,CASSHERGQGAAGNTIYF,TGCGCCAGCAGCCATGAAAGGGGACAGGGGGCAGCTGGAAACACCATATATTTT
.,TRBJ1-1,TRBV12-3/TRBV12-4,.,CASTSPPKAAFF,TGTGCCAGCACCTCCCCCCCAAAAGCAGCTTTCTTT
.,TRBJ1-3,TRBV18,TRBD1,CASSPGQASGNTIYF,TGTGCCAGCTCACCGGGACAGGCCTCTGGAAACACCATATATTTT
.,TRBJ1-2,TRBV28,.,CASSPNYGYTF,TGTGCCAGCAGTCCAAACTATGGCTACACCTTC
.,TRBJ2-5,TRBV12-3/TRBV12-4,.,CASSRNRVSQYF,TGTGCCAGCAGTCGAAACAGGGTTTCCCAGTACTTC
.,TRBJ2-2,TRBV18,.,CASSPSSPTGELFF,TGTGCCAGCTCACCCTCGTCCCCCACCGGGGAGCTGTTTTTT
.,TRBJ2-7,TRBV28,TRBD1,CASSLDRDSSYEQYF,TGTGCCAGCAGTTTGGACCGGGACAGCTCCTACGAGCAGTACTTC
.,TRBJ2-3,TRBV9,TRBD2,CASSATSGSNTQYF,TGTGCCAGCAGCGCCACTAGCGGGAGTAATACGCAGTATTTT
once,TRBJ1-3,TRBV19,TRBD1,CASSTGQAASGNTIYF,TGTGCCAGTAGTACGGGACAGGCCGCCTCTGGAAACACCATATATTTT
.,TRBJ2-2,TRBV18,TRBD2,CASSPVAGNTGELFF,TGTGCCAGCTCACCGGTAGCGGGAAACACCGGGGAGCTGTTTTTT
.,TRBJ2-3,TRBV5-4,TRBD2,CASSPRLAGASDTQYF,TGTGCCAGCAGCCCGAGACTAGCGGGAGCTTCAGATACGCAGTATTTT
.,TRBJ2-2,TRBV5-8,.,CASSYRGKLINTGELFF,TGTGCCAGCAGCTACCGAGGGAAGCTGATTAACACCGGGGAGCTGTTTTTT
.,TRBJ1-1,TRBV29-1,.,CSVASPGWVGTEAFF,TGCAGCGTTGCTTCGCCGGGGTGGGTTGGGACTGAAGCTTTCTTT
once,TRBJ2-7,TRBV7-8,TRBD2,CASSLVVGLAGGDYEQYF,TGTGCCAGCAGCTTAGTGGTGGGGCTAGCGGGAGGGGACTACGAGCAGTACTTC
.,TRBJ1-4,TRBV27,.,CASSPPGWTNEKLFF,TGTGCCAGCAGTCCCCCAGGGTGGACTAATGAAAAACTGTTTTTT
.,TRBJ2-7,TRBV19,.,CASSEYGTRTDPRYF,TGTGCCAGTAGTGAGTACGGGACACGGACGGACCCACGGTACTTC
.,TRBJ2-5,TRBV5-1,.,CASSSDPGRETQYF,TGCGCCAGCAGCTCAGACCCGGGTCGAGAGACCCAGTACTTC
few,TRBJ2-1,TRBV18,.,CASSPLHDSSSYNEQFF,TGTGCCAGCTCACCACTTCATGACTCGAGCTCCTACAATGAGCAGTTCTTC
.,TRBJ1-2,TRBV29-1,.,CSVAAGLNYGYTF,TGCAGCGTTGCCGCAGGGCTTAACTATGGCTACACCTTC
.,TRBJ2-5,TRBV5-1,TRBD1,CASSSGQGSWETQYF,TGCGCCAGCAGCTCGGGACAGGGGTCATGGGAGACCCAGTACTTC
.,TRBJ1-2,TRBV19,.,CASSESREPYGYTF,TGTGCCAGTAGCGAGTCCAGGGAACCCTATGGCTACACCTTC
once,TRBJ2-2,TRBV11-1,TRBD1,CASSFSRTGDIGELFF,TGTGCCAGCAGCTTCTCGAGGACAGGGGATATCGGGGAGCTGTTTTTT
.,TRBJ2-1,TRBV24-1,TRBD2,CATSDLHASGIREQFF,TGTGCCACCAGTGATTTGCATGCTAGCGGGATCAGGGAGCAGTTCTTC
.,TRBJ1-6,TRBV7-9,.,CASSLQDTDNSPLHF,TGTGCCAGCAGCTTACAAGACACAGATAATTCACCCCTCCACTTT
few,TRBJ2-2,TRBV10-3,TRBD2,CAISPALAGGTGELFF,TGTGCCATCAGCCCTGCGTTAGCGGGAGGTACCGGGGAGCTGTTTTTT
.,TRBJ1-1,TRBV12-3/TRBV12-4,.,CASSLGSGTEAFF,TGTGCCAGCAGTTTGGGCAGCGGCACTGAAGCTTTCTTT
.,TRBJ2-1,TRBV5-1,.,CASSLAGAGGINEQFF,TGCGCCAGCAGCTTGGCTGGGGCCGGAGGGATCAATGAGCAGTTCTTC
.,TRBJ2-5,TRBV7-3,.,CASSPSNQETQYF,TGTGCCAGCAGCCCGAGCAACCAAGAGACCCAGTACTTC
.,TRBJ2-1,TRBV5-1,TRBD2,CASSFTTQQGRGRASNEQFF,TGCGCCAGCAGCTTCACGACCCAGCAGGGACGAGGGAGGGCTTCAAATGAGCAGTTCTTC
.,TRBJ1-2,TRBV19,.,CASSEGYYGYTF,TGTGCCAGTAGCGAGGGATACTATGGCTACACCTTC
.,TRBJ2-3,TRBV2,.,CASSKGVSNTDTQYF,TGTGCCAGCAGCAAGGGGGTCAGCAACACAGATACGCAGTATTTT
.,TRBJ1-2,TRBV5-6,.,CASSLDSAPRDGYTF,TGTGCCAGCAGCTTGGATTCGGCCCCACGGGATGGCTACACCTTC